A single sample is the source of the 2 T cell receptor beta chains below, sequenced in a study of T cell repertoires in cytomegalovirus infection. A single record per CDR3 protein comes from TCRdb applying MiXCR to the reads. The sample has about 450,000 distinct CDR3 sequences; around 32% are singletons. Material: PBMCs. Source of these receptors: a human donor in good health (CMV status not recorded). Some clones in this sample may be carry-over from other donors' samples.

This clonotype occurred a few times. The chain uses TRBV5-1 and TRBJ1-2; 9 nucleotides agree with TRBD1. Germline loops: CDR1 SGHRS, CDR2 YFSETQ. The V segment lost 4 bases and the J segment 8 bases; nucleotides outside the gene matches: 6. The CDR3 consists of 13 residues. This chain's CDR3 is CASSDQTGGGYTF. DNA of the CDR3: TGCGCCAGCAGCGATCAGACAGGGGGAGGCTACACCTTC.

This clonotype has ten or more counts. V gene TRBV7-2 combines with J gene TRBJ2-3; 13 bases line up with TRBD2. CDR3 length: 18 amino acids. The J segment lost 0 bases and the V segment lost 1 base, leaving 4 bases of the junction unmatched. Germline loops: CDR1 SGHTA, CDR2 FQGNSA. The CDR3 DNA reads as TGTGCCAGCAGCTTAGTACTAGCGGGGGGGCCTAGCACAGATACGCAGTATTTT. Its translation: CASSLVLAGGPSTDTQYF.